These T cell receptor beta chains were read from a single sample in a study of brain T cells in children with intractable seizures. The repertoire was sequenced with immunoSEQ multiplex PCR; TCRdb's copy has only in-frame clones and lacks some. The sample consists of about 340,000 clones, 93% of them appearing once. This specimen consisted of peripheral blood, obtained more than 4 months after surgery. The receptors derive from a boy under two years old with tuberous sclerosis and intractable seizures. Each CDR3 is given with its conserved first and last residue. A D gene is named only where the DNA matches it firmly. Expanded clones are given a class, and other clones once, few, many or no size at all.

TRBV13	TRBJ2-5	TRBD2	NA	CASSLRGGKETQYF	TGTGCCAGCAGCCTGCGGGGGGGCAAAGAGACCCAGTACTTC
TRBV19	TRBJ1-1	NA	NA	CASSLTPTEAFF	TGTGCCAGTAGTTTGACACCTACTGAAGCTTTCTTT
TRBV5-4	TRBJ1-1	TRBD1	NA	CASSLVPDRGTEAFF	TGTGCCAGCAGCTTGGTTCCGGACAGGGGAACTGAAGCTTTCTTT
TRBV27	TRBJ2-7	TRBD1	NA	CASSPWDRDEQYF	TGTGCCAGCAGTCCCTGGGACAGGGACGAGCAGTACTTC
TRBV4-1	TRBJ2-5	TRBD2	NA	CASSPVRLAGLETQYF	TGCGCCAGCAGCCCCGTACGGCTAGCGGGATTGGAGACCCAGTACTTC
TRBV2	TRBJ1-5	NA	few	CASTRDVGPNQPQHF	TGTGCCAGCACTCGGGACGTAGGGCCCAATCAGCCCCAGCATTTT
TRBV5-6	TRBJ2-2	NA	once	CASSLDREVGELFF	TGTGCCAGCAGCTTGGACAGGGAGGTCGGGGAGCTGTTTTTT
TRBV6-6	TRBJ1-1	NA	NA	CASSSGLMNTEAFF	TGTGCCAGCAGTTCTGGACTGATGAACACTGAAGCTTTCTTT
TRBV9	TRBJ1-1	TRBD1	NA	CASSAVDRRDGRIF	TGTGCCAGCAGCGCGGTGGACAGGCGTGATGGGAGGATCTTT
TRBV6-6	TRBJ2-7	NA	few	CASRRPGPVGEQYF	TGTGCCAGCAGGCGGCCGGGGCCGGTGGGCGAGCAGTACTTC
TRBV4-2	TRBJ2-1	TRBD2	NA	CASSQTSGGYNEQFF	TGTGCCAGCAGCCAAACCAGCGGGGGGTACAATGAGCAGTTCTTC
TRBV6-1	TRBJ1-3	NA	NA	CASSESGSSGNTIYF	TGTGCCAGCAGTGAATCTGGTAGCTCTGGAAACACCATATATTTT
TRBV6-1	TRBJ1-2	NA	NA	CASSEGSYGYTF	TGTGCCAGCAGTGAAGGATCGTATGGCTACACCTTC
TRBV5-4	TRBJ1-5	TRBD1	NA	CASSIQGGQGRNQPQHF	TGTGCCAGCAGCATCCAGGGGGGACAGGGCCGCAATCAGCCCCAGCATTTT